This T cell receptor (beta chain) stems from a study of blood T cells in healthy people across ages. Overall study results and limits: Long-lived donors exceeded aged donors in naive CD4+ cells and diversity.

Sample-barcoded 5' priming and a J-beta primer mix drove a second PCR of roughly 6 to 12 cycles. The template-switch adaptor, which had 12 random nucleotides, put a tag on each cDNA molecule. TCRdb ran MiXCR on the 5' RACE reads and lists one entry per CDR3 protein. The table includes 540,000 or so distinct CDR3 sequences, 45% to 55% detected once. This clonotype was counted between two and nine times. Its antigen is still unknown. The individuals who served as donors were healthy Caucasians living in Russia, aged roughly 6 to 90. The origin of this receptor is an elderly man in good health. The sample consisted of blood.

The CDR3 loop is CSAPGGPQGGEKLFF. The DNA for the CDR3 is TGCAGTGCGCCAGGGGGTCCCCAGGGGGGTGAAAAACTGTTTTTT. The J gene is TRBJ1-4, the V gene TRBV20-1, with 7 bases that match TRBD1. CDR3 size: 15 residues. The trim removed 6 bases at V and 7 bases at J, leaving 14 bases unmatched. The V gene's germline CDR1 is DFQATT and CDR2 SNEGSKA (reference sequence).